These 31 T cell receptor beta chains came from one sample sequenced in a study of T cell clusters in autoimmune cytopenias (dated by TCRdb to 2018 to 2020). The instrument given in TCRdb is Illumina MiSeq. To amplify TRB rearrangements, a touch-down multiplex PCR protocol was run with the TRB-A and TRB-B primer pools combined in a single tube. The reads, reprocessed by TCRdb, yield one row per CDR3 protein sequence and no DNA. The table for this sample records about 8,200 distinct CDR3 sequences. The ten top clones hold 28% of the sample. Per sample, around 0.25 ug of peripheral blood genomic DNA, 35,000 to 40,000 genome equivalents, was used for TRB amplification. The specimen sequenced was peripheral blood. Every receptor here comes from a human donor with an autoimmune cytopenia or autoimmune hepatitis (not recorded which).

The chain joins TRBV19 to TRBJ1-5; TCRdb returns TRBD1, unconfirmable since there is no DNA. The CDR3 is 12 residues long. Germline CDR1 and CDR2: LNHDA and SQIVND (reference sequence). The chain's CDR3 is CASTLRGQPQHF.

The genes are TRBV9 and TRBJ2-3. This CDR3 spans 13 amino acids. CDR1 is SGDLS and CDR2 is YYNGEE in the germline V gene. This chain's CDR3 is CASSLGYADTQYF. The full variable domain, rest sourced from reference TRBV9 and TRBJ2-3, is DSGVTQTPKHLITATGQRVTLRCSPRSGDLSVYWYQQSLDQGLQFLIQYYNGEERAKGNILERFSAQQFPDLHSELNLSSLELGDSALYFCASSLGYADTQYFGPGTRLTVL.

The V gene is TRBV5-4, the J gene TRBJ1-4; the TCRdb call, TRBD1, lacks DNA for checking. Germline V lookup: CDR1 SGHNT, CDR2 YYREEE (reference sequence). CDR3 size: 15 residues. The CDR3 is CASSLGTGAREKLFF.

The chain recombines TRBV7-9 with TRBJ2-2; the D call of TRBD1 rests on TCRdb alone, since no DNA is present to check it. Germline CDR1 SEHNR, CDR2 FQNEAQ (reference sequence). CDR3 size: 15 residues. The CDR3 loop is CASSSGTVNTGELFF.

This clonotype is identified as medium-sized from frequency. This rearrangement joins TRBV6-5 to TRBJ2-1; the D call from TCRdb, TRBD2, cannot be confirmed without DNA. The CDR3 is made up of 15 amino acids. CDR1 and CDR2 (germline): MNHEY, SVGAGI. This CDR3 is CASKIPGGGHNEQFF.

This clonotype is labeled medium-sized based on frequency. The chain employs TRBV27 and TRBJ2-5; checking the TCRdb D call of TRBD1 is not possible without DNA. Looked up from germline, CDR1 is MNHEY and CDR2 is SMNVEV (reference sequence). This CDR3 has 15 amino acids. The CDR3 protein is CASSSGHSSRETQYF.

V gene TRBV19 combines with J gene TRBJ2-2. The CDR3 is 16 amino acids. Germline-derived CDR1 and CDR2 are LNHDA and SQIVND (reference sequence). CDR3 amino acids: CASSIVRQREAGELFF. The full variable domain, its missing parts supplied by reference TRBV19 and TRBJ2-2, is DGGITQSPKYLFRKEGQNVTLSCEQNLNHDAMYWYRQDPGQGLRLIYYSQIVNDFQKGDIAEGYSVSREKKESFPLTVTSAQKNPTAFYLCASSIVRQREAGELFFGEGSRLTVL.

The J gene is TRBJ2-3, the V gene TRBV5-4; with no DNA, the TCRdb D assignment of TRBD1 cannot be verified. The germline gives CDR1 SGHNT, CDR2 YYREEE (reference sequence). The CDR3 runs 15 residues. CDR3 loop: CASSLQGATGDTQYF.

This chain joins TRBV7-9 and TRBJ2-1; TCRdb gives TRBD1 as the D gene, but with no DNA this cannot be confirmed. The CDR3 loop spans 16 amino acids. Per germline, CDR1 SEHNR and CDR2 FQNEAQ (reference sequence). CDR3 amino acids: CASSHPPVGTYNEQFF.

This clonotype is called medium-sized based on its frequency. CDR3 amino acids: CASCTGVDSPLHF. The V call is TRBV6-5, the J call TRBJ1-6; TCRdb lists TRBD1, though no DNA is available to test this call. The CDR3 loop spans 13 amino acids. Germline V lookup: CDR1 MNHEY, CDR2 SVGAGI.

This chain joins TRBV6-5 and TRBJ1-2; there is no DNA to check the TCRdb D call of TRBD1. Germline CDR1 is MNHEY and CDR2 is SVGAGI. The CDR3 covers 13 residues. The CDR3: CASSPVPYYGYTF.

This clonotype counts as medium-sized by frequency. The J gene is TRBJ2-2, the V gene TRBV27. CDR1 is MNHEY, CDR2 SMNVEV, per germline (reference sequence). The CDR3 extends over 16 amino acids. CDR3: CASINRLTPNTGELFF.

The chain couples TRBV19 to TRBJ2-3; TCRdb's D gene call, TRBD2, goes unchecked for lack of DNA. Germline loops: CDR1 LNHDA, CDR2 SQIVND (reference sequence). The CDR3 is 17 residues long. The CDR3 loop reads CASSLLSGKPARDTQYF. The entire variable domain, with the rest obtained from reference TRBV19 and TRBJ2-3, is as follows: DGGITQSPKYLFRKEGQNVTLSCEQNLNHDAMYWYRQDPGQGLRLIYYSQIVNDFQKGDIAEGYSVSREKKESFPLTVTSAQKNPTAFYLCASSLLSGKPARDTQYFGPGTRLTVL.

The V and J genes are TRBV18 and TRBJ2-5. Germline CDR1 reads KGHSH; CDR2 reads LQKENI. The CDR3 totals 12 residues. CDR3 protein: CASSRQVETQYF.

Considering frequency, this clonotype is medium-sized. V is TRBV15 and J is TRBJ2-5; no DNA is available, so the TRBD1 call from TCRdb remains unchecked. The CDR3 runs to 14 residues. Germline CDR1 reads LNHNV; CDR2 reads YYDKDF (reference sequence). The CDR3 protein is CATSAGQGPRTQYF.

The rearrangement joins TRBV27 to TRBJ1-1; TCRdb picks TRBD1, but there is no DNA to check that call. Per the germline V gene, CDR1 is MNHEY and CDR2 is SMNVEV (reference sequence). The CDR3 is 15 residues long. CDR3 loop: CASSITGGMNTEAFF.

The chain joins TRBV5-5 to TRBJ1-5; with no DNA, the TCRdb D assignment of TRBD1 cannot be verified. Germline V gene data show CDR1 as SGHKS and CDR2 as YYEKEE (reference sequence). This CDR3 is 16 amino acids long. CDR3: CASSLADLGGNQPQHF.

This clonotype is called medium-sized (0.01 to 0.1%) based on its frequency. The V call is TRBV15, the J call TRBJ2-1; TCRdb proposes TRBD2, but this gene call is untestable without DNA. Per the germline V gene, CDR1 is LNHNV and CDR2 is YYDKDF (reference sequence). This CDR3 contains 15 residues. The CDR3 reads CATSRDRGLAYEQFF.

CDR3 sequence reads: CAISDQGQGATYNEQFF. The chain uses TRBV10-3 and TRBJ2-1; as DNA is missing, the TRBD1 call by TCRdb cannot be tested. CDR1 is ENHRY and CDR2 is SYGVKD in the germline V gene. The CDR3 length is 17 residues.

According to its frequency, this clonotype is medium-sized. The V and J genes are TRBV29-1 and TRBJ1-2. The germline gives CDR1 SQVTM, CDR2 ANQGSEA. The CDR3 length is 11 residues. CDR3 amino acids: CSVTQGYGYTF.

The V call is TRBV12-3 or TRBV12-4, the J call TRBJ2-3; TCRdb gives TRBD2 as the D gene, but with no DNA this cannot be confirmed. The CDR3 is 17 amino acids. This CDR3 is CASSPETSGMSTDTQYF.

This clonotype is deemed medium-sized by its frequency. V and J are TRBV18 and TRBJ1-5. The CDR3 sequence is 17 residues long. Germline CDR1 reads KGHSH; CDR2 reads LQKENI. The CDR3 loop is CASSRTGTPSSNQPQHF. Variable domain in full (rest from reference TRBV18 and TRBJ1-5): NAGVMQNPRHLVRRRGQEARLRCSPMKGHSHVYWYRQLPEEGLKFMVYLQKENIIDESGMPKERFSAEFPKEGPSILRIQQVVRGDSAAYFCASSRTGTPSSNQPQHFGDGTRLSIL.

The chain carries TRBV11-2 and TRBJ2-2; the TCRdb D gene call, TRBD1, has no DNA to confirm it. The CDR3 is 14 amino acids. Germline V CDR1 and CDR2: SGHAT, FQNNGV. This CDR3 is CASSPGADTGELFF. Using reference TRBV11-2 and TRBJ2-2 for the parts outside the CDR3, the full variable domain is EAGVAQSPRYKIIEKRQSVAFWCNPISGHATLYWYQQILGQGPKLLIQFQNNGVVDDSQLPKDRFSAERLKGVDSTLKIQPAKLEDSAVYLCASSPGADTGELFFGEGSRLTVL.

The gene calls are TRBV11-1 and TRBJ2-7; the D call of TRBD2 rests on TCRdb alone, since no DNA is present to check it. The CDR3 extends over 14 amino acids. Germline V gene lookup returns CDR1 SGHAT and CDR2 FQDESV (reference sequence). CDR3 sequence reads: CASSLEQRDDAQYF.

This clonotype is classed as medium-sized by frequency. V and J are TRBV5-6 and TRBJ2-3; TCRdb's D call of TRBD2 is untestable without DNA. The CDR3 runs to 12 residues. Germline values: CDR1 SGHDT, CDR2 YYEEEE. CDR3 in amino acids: CASSFSGTTQYF.

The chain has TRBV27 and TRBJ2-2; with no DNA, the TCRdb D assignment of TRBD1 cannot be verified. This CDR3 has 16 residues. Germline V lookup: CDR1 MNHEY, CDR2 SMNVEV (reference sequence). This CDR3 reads CASSLSPQGGTGELFF.

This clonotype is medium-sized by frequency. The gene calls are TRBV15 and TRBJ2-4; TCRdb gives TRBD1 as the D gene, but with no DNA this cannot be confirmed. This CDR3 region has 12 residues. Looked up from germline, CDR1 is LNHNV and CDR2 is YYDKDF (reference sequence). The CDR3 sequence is CATSRDQQGAYF.

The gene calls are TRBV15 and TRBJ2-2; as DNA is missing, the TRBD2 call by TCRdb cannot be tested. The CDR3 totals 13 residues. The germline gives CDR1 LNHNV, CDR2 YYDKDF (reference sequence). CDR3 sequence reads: CATGAGGTGELFF.

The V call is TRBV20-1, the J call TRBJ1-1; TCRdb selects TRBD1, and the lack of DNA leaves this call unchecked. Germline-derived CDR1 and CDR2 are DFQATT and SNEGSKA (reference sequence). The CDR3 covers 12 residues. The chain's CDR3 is CSARDRAGEAFF.

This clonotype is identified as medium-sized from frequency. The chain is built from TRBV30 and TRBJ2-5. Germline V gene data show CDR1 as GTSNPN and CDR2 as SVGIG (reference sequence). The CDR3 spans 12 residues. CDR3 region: CAWSVGLGTQYF.

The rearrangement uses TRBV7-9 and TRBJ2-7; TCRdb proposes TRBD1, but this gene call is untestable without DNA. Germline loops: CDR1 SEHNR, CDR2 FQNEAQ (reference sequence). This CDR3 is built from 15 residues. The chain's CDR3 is CASSPAEGTHYEQYF. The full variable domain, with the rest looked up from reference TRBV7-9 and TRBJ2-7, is DTGVSQNPRHKITKRGQNVTFRCDPISEHNRLYWYRQTLGQGPEFLTYFQNEAQLEKSRLLSDRFSAERPKGSFSTLEIQRTEQGDSAMYLCASSPAEGTHYEQYFGPGTRLTVT.